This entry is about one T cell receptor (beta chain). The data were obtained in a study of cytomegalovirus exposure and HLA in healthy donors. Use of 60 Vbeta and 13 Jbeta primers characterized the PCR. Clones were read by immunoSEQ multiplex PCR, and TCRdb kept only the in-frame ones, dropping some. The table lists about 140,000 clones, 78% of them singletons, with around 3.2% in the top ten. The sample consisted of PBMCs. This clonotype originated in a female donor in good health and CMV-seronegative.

The chain's CDR3 is CASSIWGQGNIQPQHF. CDR3 nucleotide sequence: TGTGCCAGTAGTATTTGGGGACAGGGTAATATCCAGCCCCAGCATTTT. The rearrangement links TRBV19 to TRBJ1-5; 9 bases are shared with TRBD1. The CDR3 loop spans 16 amino acids. Germline CDR1 is LNHDA and CDR2 is SQIVND (reference sequence). V dropped 3 bases and J dropped 7; count of bases not matched to a gene: 10. The variable domain in full, completed from reference TRBV19 and TRBJ1-5, reads DGGITQSPKYLFRKEGQNVTLSCEQNLNHDAMYWYRQDPGQGLRLIYYSQIVNDFQKGDIAEGYSVSREKKESFPLTVTSAQKNPTAFYLCASSIWGQGNIQPQHFGDGTRLSIL.